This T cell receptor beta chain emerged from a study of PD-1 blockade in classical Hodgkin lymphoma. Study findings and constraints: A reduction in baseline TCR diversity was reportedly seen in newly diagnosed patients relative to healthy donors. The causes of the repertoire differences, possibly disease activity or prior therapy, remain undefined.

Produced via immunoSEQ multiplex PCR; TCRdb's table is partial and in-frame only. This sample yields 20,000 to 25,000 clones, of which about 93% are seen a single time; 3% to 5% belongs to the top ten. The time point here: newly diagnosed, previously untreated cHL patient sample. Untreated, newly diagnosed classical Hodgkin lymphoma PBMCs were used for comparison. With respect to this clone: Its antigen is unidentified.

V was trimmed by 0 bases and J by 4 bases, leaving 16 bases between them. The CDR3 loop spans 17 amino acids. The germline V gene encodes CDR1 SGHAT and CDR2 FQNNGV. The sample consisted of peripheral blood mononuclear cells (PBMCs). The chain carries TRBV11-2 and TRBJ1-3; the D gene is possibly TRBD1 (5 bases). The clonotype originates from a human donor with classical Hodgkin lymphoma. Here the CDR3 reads CASSLDHLGAGGNTIYF. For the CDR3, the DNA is TGTGCCAGCAGCTTAGATCATCTCGGGGCGGGCGGAAACACCATATATTTT.